These 14 T cell receptor beta chains share one sample of origin, sequenced in a study of cytomegalovirus exposure and HLA in healthy donors. Measured with immunoSEQ multiplex PCR; TCRdb has only the in-frame clones, and not every one. The sample records about 160,000 clones, about 95% being singletons. Material: PBMCs. These receptors were obtained from a woman aged 18-29 years in good health and CMV-seronegative.

V is TRBV9 and J is TRBJ2-3; TRBD1 is a possible D gene (7 bases). V lost 3 bases and J lost 2, with 10 bases in between. This CDR3 spans 14 amino acids. The germline V gene encodes CDR1 SGDLS and CDR2 YYNGEE. CDR3 loop: CASSAGGITDTQYF. CDR3 sequence (DNA): TGTGCCAGCAGCGCAGGGGGGATCACAGATACGCAGTATTTT.

The rearrangement joins TRBV4-1 to TRBJ1-4; 7 nucleotides agree with TRBD1. Per germline, CDR1 MGHRA and CDR2 YSYEKL. The CDR3 covers 14 residues. V lost 5 bases, J lost 8 bases, and 8 bases stayed unmatched. CDR3 nucleotide sequence: TGCGCCAGCAGCGTTCGACAGGGTTCCGAAAAACTGTTTTTT. Translated, it gives CASSVRQGSEKLFF.

The rearrangement uses TRBV5-6 and TRBJ2-3, with TRBD2 matching 11 bases. CDR1 and CDR2 (germline): SGHDT, YYEEEE. V shed 1 base, J shed 4 bases, and the junction held 2 bases outside the gene matches. This CDR3 has 15 amino acids. Here the CDR3 DNA reads TGTGCCAGCAGCTTGCTAGCGGGGGGCGCAGATACGCAGTATTTT. Protein: CASSLLAGGADTQYF.

V and J are TRBV2 and TRBJ2-3, with TRBD2 identical over 16 bases. V trimming: 6 bases; J trimming: 5 bases; junction bases outside the gene matches: 8. Germline CDR1 is SNHLY and CDR2 is FYNNEI. The CDR3 covers 17 residues. The CDR3 bases are TGTGCCAGCAGCAGGGGACTAGCGGGGGGGCCGGTAGATACGCAGTATTTT. Translating it yields CASSRGLAGGPVDTQYF.

This chain uses TRBV5-1 with TRBJ2-5; the D gene is possibly TRBD2 (8 bases). Germline V gene sequence: CDR1 SGHRS, CDR2 YFSETQ. V lost 1 base, J lost 2 bases, and 15 bases lay in between. The CDR3 covers 16 residues. The CDR3 DNA is TGCGCCAGCAGCTTGAGGGGGCGGGGGGCACAAGAGACCCAGTACTTC. Encoded protein: CASSLRGRGAQETQYF.

The chain is built from TRBV7-8 and TRBJ1-2, with D possibly matching TRBD1 (6 bases). V lost 5 bases to trimming and J lost 8 bases, with 18 bases between them. Germline loops: CDR1 SGHVS, CDR2 FQNEAQ. The CDR3 loop spans 14 amino acids. The DNA of the CDR3 is TGTGCCAGCAGCCAAAGACAGGCGATCGGGGGCTACACCTTC. Translating it yields CASSQRQAIGGYTF. The variable domain in full, completed from reference TRBV7-8 and TRBJ1-2, reads GAGVSQSPRYKVAKRGQDVALRCDPISGHVSLFWYQQALGQGPEFLTYFQNEAQLDKSGLPSDRFFAERPEGSVSTLKIQRTQQEDSAVYLCASSQRQAIGGYTFGSGTRLTVV.

This rearrangement joins TRBV30 to TRBJ1-1, with a weak D call TRBD1 (5 bases). CDR1 and CDR2 from the germline V gene are GTSNPN and SVGIG (reference sequence). The CDR3 spans 14 residues. V lost 3 bases, J lost 0 bases, and 11 bases lay in between. CDR3 region: CAWSLGHLNTEAFF. CDR3 in DNA: TGTGCCTGGAGCCTTGGACACTTGAACACTGAAGCTTTCTTT.

The genes are TRBV5-6 and TRBJ1-6, with 7 bases identical to TRBD1. Germline V CDR1 and CDR2: SGHDT, YYEEEE. The CDR3 runs 18 residues. With 3 bases clipped from V and 10 bases from J, the junction kept 19 bases outside the gene matches. The CDR3, as DNA: TGTGCCAGCAGCTCCACTGCAGGGACAGACGAAAACTTGTCACCCCTCCACTTT. Translated, it gives CASSSTAGTDENLSPLHF.

This clone was counted once. The genes are TRBV5-1 and TRBJ1-1, with D unresolved. The length of the CDR3 is 16 residues. With 3 bases removed from V and 5 bases from J, the gap between germline ends came to 20 bases. The germline V gene encodes CDR1 SGHRS and CDR2 YFSETQ. CDR3 DNA sequence: TGCGCCAGCAGCTCGGAGATGGCCTCTGTTGGGACTGAAGCTTTCTTT. It specifies CASSSEMASVGTEAFF.

The rearrangement links TRBV6-5 to TRBJ1-2; no definite D call. Germline V lookup: CDR1 MNHEY, CDR2 SVGAGI. V dropped 5 bases and J dropped 8 bases, with 9 bases sitting between them. This CDR3 has 11 amino acids. The CDR3 nucleotides read TGTGCCAGCAGTAACCGACTAGGCTACACCTTC. Translation gives CASSNRLGYTF.

The chain combines TRBV18 with TRBJ2-5; weak D call: TRBD2 (5 bases). V lost 6 bases to trimming and J lost 1 base, with 9 bases between them. CDR3 length: 13 residues. Germline CDR1 KGHSH, CDR2 LQKENI. The CDR3 reads CASSLGLQETQYF. The CDR3 DNA sequence: TGTGCCAGCTCCCTAGGACTCCAAGAGACCCAGTACTTC.

The rearrangement links TRBV7-2 to TRBJ1-4, with no clear D. V shed 5 bases and J shed 4 bases, with 11 bases lying between them. This CDR3 region has 14 residues. CDR1 is SGHTA, CDR2 FQGNSA, per germline. CDR3 nucleotides: TGTGCCAGCAGCCCGGGCGGAGGTAATGAAAAACTGTTTTTT. This gives the protein CASSPGGGNEKLFF. The entire variable domain, with the rest obtained from reference TRBV7-2 and TRBJ1-4, is as follows: GAGVSQSPSNKVTEKGKDVELRCDPISGHTALYWYRQSLGQGLEFLIYFQGNSAPDKSGLPSDRFSAERTGGSVSTLTIQRTQQEDSAVYLCASSPGGGNEKLFFGSGTQLSVL.

This chain joins TRBV15 and TRBJ2-1; D is unclear. The CDR3 sequence is 15 residues long. Germline lookup yields CDR1 LNHNV and CDR2 YYDKDF (reference sequence). Trimming pared 5 bases from V and 0 bases from J, leaving 11 bases between. This CDR3 is CATSHSPSSYNEQFF. CDR3 coding DNA: TGTGCCACCAGCCATAGTCCGAGCTCCTACAATGAGCAGTTCTTC.

CDR3 coding DNA: TGTGCCAGTAACGCAGGTAGTGCGTACAATGAGCAGTTCTTC. This encodes CASNAGSAYNEQFF. The chain has TRBV19 and TRBJ2-1; D gene uncertain. V was trimmed by 7 bases and J by 4 bases, leaving 14 bases between them. The CDR3 has 14 residues. CDR1 is LNHDA, CDR2 SQIVND, per germline (reference sequence).